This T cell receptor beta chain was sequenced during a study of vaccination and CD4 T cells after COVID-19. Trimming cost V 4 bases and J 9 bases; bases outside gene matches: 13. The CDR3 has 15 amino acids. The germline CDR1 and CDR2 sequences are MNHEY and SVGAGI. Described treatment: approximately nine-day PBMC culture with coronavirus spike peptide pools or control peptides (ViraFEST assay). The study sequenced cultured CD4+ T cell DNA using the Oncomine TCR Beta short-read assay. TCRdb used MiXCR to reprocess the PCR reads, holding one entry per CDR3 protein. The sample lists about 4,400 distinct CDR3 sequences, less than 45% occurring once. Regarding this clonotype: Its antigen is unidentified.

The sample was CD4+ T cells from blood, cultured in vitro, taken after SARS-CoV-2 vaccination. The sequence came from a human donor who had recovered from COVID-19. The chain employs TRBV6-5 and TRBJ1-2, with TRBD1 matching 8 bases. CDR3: CASSSVDRGVFSYTF. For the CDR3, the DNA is TGTGCCAGCAGTTCCGTAGACAGGGGTGTTTTTAGCTACACCTTC.